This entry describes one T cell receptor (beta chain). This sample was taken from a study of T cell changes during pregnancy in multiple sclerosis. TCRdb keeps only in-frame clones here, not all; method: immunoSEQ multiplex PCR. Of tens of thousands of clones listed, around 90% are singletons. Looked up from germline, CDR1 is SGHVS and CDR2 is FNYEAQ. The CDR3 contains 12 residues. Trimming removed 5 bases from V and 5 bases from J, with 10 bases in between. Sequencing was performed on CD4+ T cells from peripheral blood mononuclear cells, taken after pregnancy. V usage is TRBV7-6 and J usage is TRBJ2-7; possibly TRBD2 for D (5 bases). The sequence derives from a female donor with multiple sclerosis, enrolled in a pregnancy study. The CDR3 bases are TGTGCCAGCAGCCGGGGATGGGACGAGCAGTACTTC. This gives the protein CASSRGWDEQYF.